This TCR beta chain was retrieved from a study of post-analysis software for immune sequencing data. General observations from the study: In patients, TRBV5-6, TRBV5-1 and TRBV20-1 belonged to about five TRBV segments found more frequently than in controls.

CDR1 is SQVTM and CDR2 is ANQGSEA in the germline V gene. The CDR3 is made up of 13 amino acids. The germline V and J ends were trimmed by 7 bases and 10 bases, with 23 bases remaining between them. Libraries were made from TCR beta cDNA, and they carried unique molecular identifiers. TCRdb reanalysed the PCR reads using MiXCR and keeps one entry per CDR3 protein. The table shows under 900,000 distinct CDR3 sequences, with 53% occurring only once. About this clonotype itself: Its target is unknown.

The chain has TRBV29-1 and TRBJ2-7, with D perhaps being TRBD1 or TRBD2 (5 bases each). Sequencing was done on a sample of blood. The clonotype originates from a girl aged 5 to 17 with multiple sclerosis. CDR3 nucleotide sequence: TGCAGCGCTTGGGACCGGACTGGAGAGCCCCAGTACTTC. Residues: CSAWDRTGEPQYF.